This record covers a single T cell receptor (beta chain). Its antigen is still unknown. There are no base qualities to consult, and no much larger clone falls within one base. The CDR3 measures 16 amino acids from cysteine to phenylalanine. Of all the DNA, just the CDR3 is kept, 48 bases in frame from base 1. The germline V gene supplies CDR1 SGHVS and CDR2 FNYEAQ. V lost 3 bases and J lost 3 bases; the stretch between them is 17 bases long. Libraries were made using the immunoSEQ multiplex PCR assay. As for the authors' bioinformatics: TCR V beta family usage frequencies were compared across the sorted blood, dermal and epidermal CD8+ T cell populations. Sourced from immuneACCESS, this table was stored by TCRdb with only in-frame sequences that have V and J called. A share of the clones is absent; for the studies checked, an unresolved V gene accounts for under half, and the remainder has no known explanation. V, J and clone size reflect that table, while D and trimming were determined from the DNA. The sample records 910 or so clones, approximately 71% of which are singletons. The top ten clonotypes cover 10% to 15% of the sample.

This specimen belongs to a study of CD49a tissue-resident CD8 T cells in human skin (dated 2017 in TCRdb). About the investigation overall: Tissue-resident memory CD8+ T cell subsets in human skin, defined by CD49a, CD69 and CD103 expression, were examined in the study.

For five healthy donors, CD8+ T cells were sorted from blood, dermis and epidermis, and the TCR beta CDR3 regions of these cells were analysed. Both blood and skin samples were provided by each TCR-sequenced donor, and all TCR-sequenced donors were healthy individuals. Sorting was used to isolate CD8+ T cell populations ahead of TCR beta sequencing. The specimen was CLA- CD8+ effector memory T cells sorted from blood. This sequence uses TRBV7-6 and TRBJ1-1; no D gene is confidently identified. This clonotype originated in a human donor in good health. The DNA sequence is as follows: TGTGCCAGCAGCTTCTCCTATGGCGGTGTGGACACTGAAGCTTTCTTT. The resulting protein is CASSFSYGGVDTEAFF.